This section outlines one TCR beta chain sequence together with its context. V was cut by 5 bases and J by 5 bases, with 12 bases left in between. This CDR3 contains 13 residues. Per germline, CDR1 SNHLY and CDR2 FYNNEI. The entry originates in a study of blood T cell repertoires in COVID-19. TCRdb's copy holds only in-frame clones and misses some; the assay was immunoSEQ multiplex PCR. The table includes about 190,000 clones, about 85% detected once. This TCR was recovered from a woman older than 75 with acute or convalescent COVID-19. The chain carries TRBV2 and TRBJ1-1, with a weak D call TRBD1 (6 bases). Sample: peripheral blood. CDR3 in amino acids: CASSSEGGTEAFF. CDR3 DNA: TGTGCCAGCAGTTCCGAGGGGGGGACTGAAGCTTTCTTT.